The 7 T cell receptor beta chains presented below share a single source sample, sequenced in a study of OX40 agonist ivuxolimab in advanced cancers. Sequencing used immunoSEQ multiplex PCR; TCRdb keeps in-frame clones, though not all of them. The table includes about 78,000 clones, approximately 80% detected once. The sequences come from CD4+ or CD8+ T cells sorted from blood, collected in a trial of the OX40 agonist ivuxolimab. These receptors were obtained from an adult with an advanced solid tumor such as melanoma, head and neck, liver or kidney cancer.

This chain links TRBV2 with TRBJ2-3, with D perhaps TRBD1 (6 bases). Germline CDR1 is SNHLY and CDR2 is FYNNEI. The CDR3 sequence is 13 residues long. Between the trimmed V and J ends, which lost 10 bases and 3 bases, there was a span of 14 bases. CDR3 sequence reads: CANEGRGTDTQYF. The CDR3 DNA reads TGTGCCAACGAGGGCAGGGGTACAGATACGCAGTATTTT.

This chain uses TRBV6-5 with TRBJ1-2, with 7 bases fitting TRBD1. V lost 5 bases, J lost 5 bases, and 11 bases stayed unmatched. Germline-derived CDR1 and CDR2 are MNHEY and SVGAGI. The length of the CDR3 is 15 residues. The CDR3 region has the DNA TGTGCCAGCAGTCGTGACAGGGTCCTCCTTTATGGCTACACCTTC. It yields the protein CASSRDRVLLYGYTF.

V gene TRBV6-6 combines with J gene TRBJ1-1; 8 nucleotides match TRBD1. J lost 1 base, V lost 4 bases, and 5 bases had no gene match. Germline CDR1 and CDR2: MNHNY and SVGAGI (reference sequence). The CDR3 contains 15 residues. CDR3 sequence: CASSSAGTGNTEAFF. For the CDR3, the DNA is TGTGCCAGCAGTTCAGCCGGGACAGGGAACACTGAAGCTTTCTTT.

This chain connects TRBV5-5 to TRBJ1-1; a weak D match, TRBD1 (6 bases). The CDR3 is made up of 15 amino acids. Trimming cost V 0 bases and J 5 bases, with 14 bases left between them. Germline V gene lookup returns CDR1 SGHKS and CDR2 YYEKEE (reference sequence). The CDR3 DNA reads as TGTGCCAGCAGCTTGGTAAGGTCAGGGGTGACTGAAGCTTTCTTT. Encoded protein: CASSLVRSGVTEAFF.

The rearrangement joins TRBV6-6 to TRBJ1-2, with D possibly matching TRBD1 (5 bases). The CDR3 is 14 amino acids. V lost 6 bases, J lost 3 bases, and 14 bases lay in between. The germline V gene encodes CDR1 MNHNY and CDR2 SVGAGI (reference sequence). The CDR3, as DNA: TGTGCCAGCAGGCAAGGGACCAGTCACTATGGCTACACCTTC. Protein product: CASRQGTSHYGYTF.

There are a few counts of this clone. CDR3 bases: TGTGCCAGCAGTGGTCAGGGAAACTACAATGAGCAGTTCTTC. It translates to CASSGQGNYNEQFF. This chain uses TRBV2 with TRBJ2-1; TRBD1 is a possible D gene (5 bases). From germline, CDR1 is SNHLY and CDR2 FYNNEI. CDR3 size: 14 residues. V was cut by 4 bases and J by 3 bases, with 10 bases left in between.

The rearrangement links TRBV5-1 to TRBJ1-3; 8 nucleotides line up with TRBD1. The germline gives CDR1 SGHRS, CDR2 YFSETQ. The V segment lost 0 bases and the J segment 3 bases; nucleotides outside the gene matches: 5. CDR3 length: 16 amino acids. The CDR3 loop is CASSLDGTGGGNTIYF. Here the CDR3 DNA reads TGCGCCAGCAGCTTGGATGGGACAGGAGGTGGAAACACCATATATTTT.